The entry below gives a single TCR beta chain sequence along with its context. Template switching (which added a universal primer site) was used, and cDNA carried unique molecular identifiers. TCRdb passed the 5' RACE reads through MiXCR, listing each CDR3 protein once. There are hundreds of thousands of distinct CDR3 sequences in the sample; roughly 18% occur only once, and roughly 13% lies in the top ten. V lost 6 bases and J lost 1; bases outside the gene matches: 7. The CDR3 is 17 residues long. Germline-derived CDR1 and CDR2 are SGDLS and YYNGEE. These data come from a study of identical twins. The sample also formed part of further work on T cells expressing NK-cell markers. According to that study: From sorted CD3+CD56+NKG2C+, CD3+CD56+NKG2C- and CD3+CD56-NKG2C+ T cells came the TCR beta repertoires. There were a handful of donors in whom these clonotypes also led the CD3+CD56-NKG2C+ fraction.

Sequencing was carried out using PBMCs. The source is a woman aged 18-35 years in good health. This chain links TRBV9 with TRBJ2-1; TRBD2 agrees at 13 bases. The DNA of the CDR3 is TGTGCCAGCACCAAACTAGCGGGAGGGGTATCCTACAATGAGCAGTTCTTC. Its protein is CASTKLAGGVSYNEQFF.